The TCR beta chain under discussion was sequenced for a study of blood T cell repertoires in COVID-19. Study in general: T cells, B-cell-depleted T cells, or PBMCs supplied cDNA or gDNA.

The assay was immunoSEQ multiplex PCR, and TCRdb's table has in-frame clones only and misses some. This sample carries roughly 120,000 clones, over 80% of them seen once, and the ten largest clones take approximately 2.5%. This CDR3 region has 16 residues. The V segment lost 5 bases and the J segment 7 bases; nucleotides outside the gene matches: 7. Looked up from germline, CDR1 is MNHEY and CDR2 is SMNVEV (reference sequence). This clone was detected once. Sequenced sample: peripheral blood. The V gene is TRBV27, the J gene TRBJ2-2; 13 nucleotides match TRBD2. This sequence originates from a young man with acute or convalescent COVID-19. CDR3: CASSTRLAGGGGELFF. As DNA, the CDR3 is TGTGCCAGCAGTACAAGACTAGCGGGAGGAGGCGGGGAGCTGTTTTTT.